This T cell receptor beta chain was identified during a study of cytomegalovirus exposure and HLA in healthy donors. The CDR3 is 15 amino acids. The germline V gene encodes CDR1 MDHEN and CDR2 SYDVKM. Trimming removed 8 bases from V and 0 bases from J; junction bases left unmatched: 6. Donors were drawn from the approximately 110-subject validation cohort, separate from the approximately 680-subject first cohort. The protocol was immunoSEQ multiplex PCR, while the TCRdb copy is restricted to in-frame clones and leaves out a portion. The data contain 120,000 or so clones, around 86% of them singletons.

The sequenced sample was PBMCs. The chain links TRBV28 to TRBJ1-5; TRBD1 agrees at 8 bases. This receptor was obtained from a woman between 18 and 29 years old in good health and CMV-seronegative. DNA for the CDR3: TGTGCCAGCCTCCCTACAGGGGGTAGCAATCAGCCCCAGCATTTT. This encodes CASLPTGGSNQPQHF.